These T cell receptor beta chains were read from a single sample in a study of cytotoxic CD8 clonotypes in ibrutinib-treated CLL. Clones were read by immunoSEQ multiplex PCR, and TCRdb kept only the in-frame ones, dropping some. The data contain about 300,000 clones, approximately 79% of them seen just once; the ten biggest clones take up roughly 5.7%. Sequenced material: PBMCs, taken at disease progression, from a patient treated with ibrutinib. The receptors were sampled from a human donor with chronic lymphocytic leukemia. CDR3s include the opening cysteine and the closing phenylalanine or tryptophan. D genes are given only for firm matches. Clone size is stated in some rows and not others, as once, few, many or a class when expanded.

D	V	size	length	J	DNA	CDR3
NA	TRBV5-1	NA	16	TRBJ1-3	TGCGCCAGCGCGAGCTCCCGCATTGATTCTGGAAACACCATATATTTT	CASASSRIDSGNTIYF
TRBD1	TRBV6-5	NA	13	TRBJ1-1	TGTGCCAGCAGAAACAGGGGGCTAACTGAAGCTTTCTTT	CASRNRGLTEAFF
TRBD2	TRBV7-2	NA	16	TRBJ2-7	TGTGCCAGCAGCTTACGTCTAGCGGGCGCTTACGGTGAGCAGTACTTC	CASSLRLAGAYGEQYF
TRBD1	TRBV7-9	NA	13	TRBJ1-2	TGTGCCAGCAGCTCACCCGGGACAGGGTCGTTCACCTTC	CASSSPGTGSFTF
TRBD2	TRBV5-1	NA	22	TRBJ2-3	TGCGCCAGCAGCATCGGGGCCCGGACTAGCGGGAGTAGCAGGTGGGGCACAGATACGCAGTATTTT	CASSIGARTSGSSRWGTDTQYF
TRBD1	TRBV7-9	NA	14	TRBJ1-1	TGTGCCAGCAGCCGTGGACAGGGGAACACTGAAGCTTTCTTT	CASSRGQGNTEAFF
NA	TRBV6-1	NA	14	TRBJ1-1	TGTGCCAGCAGTGAAGAGACTAGAGTATCTGAAGCTTTCTTT	CASSEETRVSEAFF
NA	TRBV11-1	NA	17	TRBJ2-3	TGTGCCAGCAGCTTAGGAGTAGGGGGATCTAGCACAGATACGCAGTATTTT	CASSLGVGGSSTDTQYF
NA	TRBV9	NA	14	TRBJ2-2	TGTGCCAGCACGTACAGGGTGGATACCGGGGAGCTGTTTTTT	CASTYRVDTGELFF
TRBD1	TRBV5-1	NA	15	TRBJ2-1	TGCGCCAGCAGCAGACGGGACAGGGGGTACAATGAGCAGTTCTTC	CASSRRDRGYNEQFF
TRBD1	TRBV29-1	NA	11	TRBJ1-1	TGCAGCGGACAGGGGAACACTGAAGCTTTCTTT	CSGQGNTEAFF
TRBD2	TRBV7-9	NA	19	TRBJ2-1	TGTGCCAGCAGCTTAAGGCTAGCGGGGGGGCGGAAGGTCGACAATGAGCAGTTCTTC	CASSLRLAGGRKVDNEQFF
NA	TRBV9	NA	10	TRBJ1-1	TGTGCCAGCAGCGCCACTGAAGCTTTCTTT	CASSATEAFF
NA	TRBV5-1	NA	13	TRBJ2-1	TGCGCCAGCAGCTTGGCACCGAGGGATGAGCAGTTCTTC	CASSLAPRDEQFF
TRBD2	TRBV5-1	NA	15	TRBJ2-7	TGCGCCAGCAGCTTGGTAGGGACTACGTCCTACGAGCAGTACTTC	CASSLVGTTSYEQYF
NA	TRBV6-1	NA	15	TRBJ2-7	TGTGCCAGCAATGCACGCCCCGGGACGGCCTACGAGCAGTACTTC	CASNARPGTAYEQYF
NA	TRBV5-6	NA	12	TRBJ2-7	TGTGCCAGCAGAGCCGATACCTACGAGCAGTACTTC	CASRADTYEQYF
TRBD1	TRBV19	NA	13	TRBJ1-1	TGTGCCAGTGTTAAGGTAGGGGGCCTTGGGGCTTTCTTT	CASVKVGGLGAFF
NA	TRBV19	NA	15	TRBJ2-3	TGTGCCAGTACCCAAGACAGGTTTTATACAGATACGCAGTATTTT	CASTQDRFYTDTQYF
NA	TRBV29-1	few	12	TRBJ2-7	TGCAGCGTTGAAGCACGGGTCTACGAGCAGTACTTC	CSVEARVYEQYF
NA	TRBV4-2	NA	15	TRBJ2-3	TGTGCCAGCAGCCAAGACCCCCCGGTCGTAGATACGCAGTATTTT	CASSQDPPVVDTQYF
TRBD2	TRBV7-2	NA	13	TRBJ2-1	TGTGCCAGCAGCCTGGGACTAGCGAATGAGCAGTTCTTC	CASSLGLANEQFF
NA	TRBV25-1	NA	16	TRBJ2-3	TGTGCCAGCAGTGGCGACAAGGGGTGGGGGGTGGATACGCAGTATTTT	CASSGDKGWGVDTQYF
NA	TRBV30	once	14	TRBJ1-4	TGTGCCTGGAGTCACGGAGGCTTTAATGAAAAACTGTTTTTT	CAWSHGGFNEKLFF
NA	TRBV29-1	once	13	TRBJ1-1	TGCAGCGGTCAGGATAGGGGAAACACTGAAGCTTTCTTT	CSGQDRGNTEAFF
NA	TRBV7-9	once	13	TRBJ2-7	TGTGCCAGCAGCTTCGGCCCCGCAACCGAGCAGTACTTC	CASSFGPATEQYF
TRBD1	TRBV27	few	14	TRBJ2-2	TGTGCCAGCAGTTTATGGACAGGCACCGGGGAGCTGTTTTTT	CASSLWTGTGELFF
NA	TRBV2	NA	12	TRBJ2-7	TGTGCCAGCATTGGGAGCTCCTACGAGCAGTACTTC	CASIGSSYEQYF
NA	TRBV12-5	NA	11	TRBJ2-7	TGTGCTAGTGGTCCGGGTTTCTCGCAGTACTTC	CASGPGFSQYF
NA	TRBV11-1	NA	12	TRBJ1-1	TGTGCCAGCAGCTTAGGGCGCGTCGGAGCTTTCTTT	CASSLGRVGAFF
TRBD1	TRBV11-2	once	14	TRBJ1-6	TGTGCCAGCAGCTTCGACAGGGGAGTTTCACCCCTCCACTTT	CASSFDRGVSPLHF
NA	TRBV19	NA	13	TRBJ2-1	TGTGCCAGTAGTTCACAGGGGAGGAGTGAGCAGTTCTTC	CASSSQGRSEQFF
TRBD2	TRBV7-3	NA	18	TRBJ2-3	TGTGCCAGCAGCCCCCTCGGAGGAAGCGGGAAGGTCGCAGATACGCAGTATTTT	CASSPLGGSGKVADTQYF
TRBD2	TRBV29-1	NA	13	TRBJ2-7	TGCGCTTGTGTGGGCGGGAGCTCCTACGAGCAGTACTTC	CACVGGSSYEQYF
NA	TRBV4-1	NA	12	TRBJ1-4	TGCGCCAGCAGCCAAGTCCAGGAAAAACTGTTTTTT	CASSQVQEKLFF
TRBD1	TRBV29-1	NA	15	TRBJ1-1	TGCAGCGTTCACCGGGGAGGGACAGGGGACGCTGAAGCTTTCTTT	CSVHRGGTGDAEAFF
TRBD1	TRBV5-1	NA	15	TRBJ1-5	TGCGCCAGCAGCCCGGGGGACAGGGGCTCACAGCCCCAGCATTTT	CASSPGDRGSQPQHF
NA	TRBV5-6	NA	14	TRBJ2-3	TGTGCCAGCAGCTTGGTACAGCCCACAGATACGCAGTATTTT	CASSLVQPTDTQYF
NA	TRBV2	NA	12	TRBJ1-1	TGTGCCAGCAGTTACCGCGTGGGCGAAGCTTTCTTT	CASSYRVGEAFF
NA	TRBV19	NA	14	TRBJ1-1	TGTGCCAGTAGTATCAGGCAACATGACACTGAAGCTTTCTTT	CASSIRQHDTEAFF
TRBD1	TRBV2	NA	14	TRBJ1-2	TGTGCCAGCAGCAGAATCAGGGGGATGGGTGGCTACACCTTC	CASSRIRGMGGYTF
TRBD2	TRBV14	NA	16	TRBJ2-3	TGTGCCAGCAGCCAAAGGGCTAGCGGACTCACAGATACGCAGTATTTT	CASSQRASGLTDTQYF